The entry that follows covers one T cell receptor (beta chain) sequence. Its specificity is not known. CDR3 length: 15 amino acids. Germline loops: CDR1 MDHEN, CDR2 SYDVKM. The record originates from a study of monozygotic twins with inflammatory bowel disease. Points from the study as a whole: Support for a single strong signal or clonotype associated with IBD was absent.

Every sample had its cDNA made across eight separate reactions. Each UMI harboured a 6-nucleotide sample barcode and was appended via template switching. TCRdb re-called the 5' RACE reads; one entry per CDR3 protein, DNA not given. Recorded here are roughly 150,000 distinct CDR3 sequences; the top ten clones represent 2.8%. This TCR was sampled from a human donor with ulcerative colitis or Crohn's disease, or a healthy co-twin of an affected twin (not recorded which). Sequences were obtained from blood. The chain is built from TRBV28 and TRBJ2-1; TCRdb proposes TRBD2, but this gene call is untestable without DNA. CDR3 amino acids: CASSPGLAGPWEQFF.